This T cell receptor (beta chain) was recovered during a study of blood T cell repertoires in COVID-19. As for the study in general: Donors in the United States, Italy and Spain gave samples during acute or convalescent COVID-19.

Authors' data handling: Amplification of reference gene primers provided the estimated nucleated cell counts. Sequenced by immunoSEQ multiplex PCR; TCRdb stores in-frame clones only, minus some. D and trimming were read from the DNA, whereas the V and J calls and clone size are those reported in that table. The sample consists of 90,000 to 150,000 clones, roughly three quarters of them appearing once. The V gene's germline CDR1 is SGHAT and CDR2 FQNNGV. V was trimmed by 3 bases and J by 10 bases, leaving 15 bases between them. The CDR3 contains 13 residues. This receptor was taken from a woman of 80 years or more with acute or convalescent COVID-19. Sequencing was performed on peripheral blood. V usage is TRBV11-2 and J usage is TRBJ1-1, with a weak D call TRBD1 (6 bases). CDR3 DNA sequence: TGTGCCAGCAGCTTGGGACCCGGACAGACAGCTTTCTTT. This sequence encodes CASSLGPGQTAFF.